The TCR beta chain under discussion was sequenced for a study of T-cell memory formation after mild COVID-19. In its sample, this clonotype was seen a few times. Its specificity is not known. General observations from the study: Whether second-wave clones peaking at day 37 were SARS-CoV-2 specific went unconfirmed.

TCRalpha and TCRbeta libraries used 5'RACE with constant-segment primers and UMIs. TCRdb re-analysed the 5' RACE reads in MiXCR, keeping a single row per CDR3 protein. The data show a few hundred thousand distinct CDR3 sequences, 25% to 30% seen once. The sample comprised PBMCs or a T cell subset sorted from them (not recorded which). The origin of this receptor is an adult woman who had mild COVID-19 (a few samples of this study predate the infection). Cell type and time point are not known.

CDR3 protein: CASTAGQGVYHEQYF. The CDR3 DNA reads TGTGCCAGCACCGCCGGACAGGGGGTATATCACGAGCAGTACTTC. The chain carries TRBV12-3 or TRBV12-4 and TRBJ2-7; 10 bases are a match to TRBD1. Trimming removed 7 bases from V and 5 bases from J; junction bases left unmatched: 11. CDR3 size: 15 residues.